The 28 T cell receptor beta chains presented below share a single source sample, sequenced in a study of T cell responses to AZD1222 COVID-19 vaccine. Libraries were prepared by immunoSEQ multiplex PCR; TCRdb keeps only in-frame clonotypes and omits some of them. The sample holds under 50,000 clones; roughly 90% are singletons and the top ten take approximately 5.3%. The specimen was peripheral blood, collected 28 days after the second AZD1222 dose. The receptors here all came from an adult who received the AZD1222 COVID-19 vaccine.

The chain employs TRBV3-1 (or the pseudogene TRBV3-2) and TRBJ2-5; TRBD1 is a possible D gene (5 bases). V was shortened by 3 bases and J by 4 bases, with 18 bases between the two germline ends. Per germline, CDR1 LGHDT and CDR2 YNNKEL (reference sequence). The CDR3 runs 16 residues. The CDR3 protein is CASSHLAGRDGETQYF. As DNA, the CDR3 is TGTGCCAGCAGCCACTTGGCAGGGCGAGATGGAGAGACCCAGTACTTC.

The V call is TRBV6-5, the J call TRBJ1-6, with D possibly TRBD1 on 6 matching bases. Germline V gene data show CDR1 as MNHEY and CDR2 as SVGAGI. V was clipped by 6 bases and J by 7 bases, with 16 bases between them. CDR3 size: 15 residues. CDR3 bases: TGTGCCAGCAGGGGAGGGGGAACGCGAAATTCACCCCTCCACTTT. The encoded protein is CASRGGGTRNSPLHF.

V and J are TRBV3-1 (or the pseudogene TRBV3-2) and TRBJ1-2; D gene uncertain. Trimming left V 4 bases short and J 1 base short, with 13 bases between. This CDR3 spans 15 amino acids. Germline V lookup: CDR1 LGHDT, CDR2 YNNKEL (reference sequence). The CDR3 sequence: CASSPNTGFNYGYTF. CDR3 DNA sequence: TGTGCCAGCAGCCCCAACACGGGGTTTAACTATGGCTACACCTTC.

The gene calls are TRBV4-1 and TRBJ2-2; the D is unclear. Per the germline V gene, CDR1 is MGHRA and CDR2 is YSYEKL. V gave up 4 bases and J gave up 1 base, with 7 bases separating them. This CDR3 is 14 amino acids long. The CDR3 nucleotides read TGCGCCAGCAGCCTTCCAGGGAACACCGGGGAGCTGTTTTTT. Its protein is CASSLPGNTGELFF.

The V call is TRBV5-8, the J call TRBJ2-1, with D maybe TRBD1 (6 bases). The V end was cut by 4 bases, the J end by 2 bases, with 16 bases between. Germline V lookup: CDR1 SGHTS, CDR2 YDEGEE. This CDR3 comprises 16 residues. This CDR3 reads CASSIYRVSPYNEQFF. Written as DNA, the CDR3 is TGTGCCAGCAGCATATACAGGGTTTCGCCCTACAATGAGCAGTTCTTC.

J is TRBJ1-6 and V is TRBV27; tentatively, D is TRBD1 (5 bases). The CDR3 is 15 residues long. Trimming removed 4 bases from V and 9 bases from J, with 16 bases in between. Germline CDR1 is MNHEY and CDR2 is SMNVEV (reference sequence). The CDR3 bases are TGTGCCAGCAGTTCCCATCGGGACGAATTTTCACCCCTCCACTTT. Translation: CASSSHRDEFSPLHF.

The chain employs TRBV18 and TRBJ1-1, with D tentatively TRBD1 (5 bases). Between the trimmed V and J ends, which lost 0 bases and 4 bases, there was a span of 12 bases. This CDR3 contains 15 residues. Germline V gives CDR1 KGHSH, CDR2 LQKENI. The CDR3 here is CASSPPPGVGTEAFF. The CDR3 bases are TGTGCCAGCTCACCACCGCCGGGGGTGGGCACTGAAGCTTTCTTT.

The chain recombines TRBV20-1 with TRBJ1-6; the D is unclear. Germline values: CDR1 DFQATT, CDR2 SNEGSKA (reference sequence). V lost 3 bases and J 10 bases, leaving 7 bases between the germline ends. This CDR3 is 11 amino acids long. The CDR3 region is CSASSSSPLHF. In DNA, the CDR3 is TGCAGTGCTAGTTCATCCTCACCCCTCCACTTT.

This clone was found once. CDR3 sequence reads: CASSSGQGLGKLFF. CDR3 bases: TGTGCCAGCAGCTCGGGACAGGGTTTAGGAAAACTGTTTTTT. J is TRBJ1-4 and V is TRBV11-2, with 9 bases fitting TRBD1. In germline, CDR1 is SGHAT, CDR2 FQNNGV. V shed 4 bases and J 10 bases; nucleotides not matched to a gene: 7. This CDR3 comprises 14 residues.

The chain carries TRBV5-1 and TRBJ2-7, with 9 bases aligning to TRBD1. Germline V lookup: CDR1 SGHRS, CDR2 YFSETQ. The CDR3 totals 15 residues. Trimming cost V 3 bases and J 3 bases; bases outside gene matches: 7. CDR3 in DNA: TGCGCCAGCAGCTCCGGAGGGACAGGGTACTACGAGCAGTACTTC. This gives the protein CASSSGGTGYYEQYF.

This clone came up a few times. This chain connects TRBV7-8 to TRBJ2-7, with 13 bases fitting TRBD2. V gave up 5 bases and J gave up 6 bases; unmatched junction bases: 7. Germline loops: CDR1 SGHVS, CDR2 FQNEAQ. This CDR3 is 15 amino acids long. CDR3 nucleotides: TGTGCCAGCAGCCCGAACCGACTAGCGGGAGGCGAGCAGTACTTC. Encoded protein: CASSPNRLAGGEQYF. The complete variable domain, with remaining parts taken from reference TRBV7-8 and TRBJ2-7, reads GAGVSQSPRYKVAKRGQDVALRCDPISGHVSLFWYQQALGQGPEFLTYFQNEAQLDKSGLPSDRFFAERPEGSVSTLKIQRTQQEDSAVYLCASSPNRLAGGEQYFGPGTRLTVT.

Regarding this clone: A junction end diverges from the germline sequence, so it may reflect a read error. The J gene is TRBJ2-5, the V gene TRBV6-5; 7 bases are a match to TRBD1. The CDR3 covers 14 residues. CDR1 is MNHEY and CDR2 is SVGAGI in the germline V gene. CDR3 region: CASSDSGTAVVQYF. For the CDR3, the DNA is TGTGCCAGCAGTGACTCCGGGACAGCAGTTGTCCAGTACTTC.

This clone counts as medium-sized. This chain connects TRBV20-1 to TRBJ2-7; no definite D call. CDR1 DFQATT and CDR2 SNEGSKA come from the germline V gene (reference sequence). The CDR3 has 13 residues. The V and J ends lost 3 bases and 1 base respectively, with 10 bases between them. The CDR3, as DNA: TGCAGTGCTAGTGGCTATTGGTCCTACGAGCAGTACTTC. Translation: CSASGYWSYEQYF.

V gene TRBV19 combines with J gene TRBJ1-1; a weak D match, TRBD1 (5 bases). The CDR3 has 14 residues. CDR1 is LNHDA, CDR2 SQIVND, per germline (reference sequence). Deletions cut 4 bases from V and 0 bases from J, with 9 bases between. The CDR3 sequence: CASSKGRLNTEAFF. DNA for the CDR3: TGTGCCAGTAGTAAGGGACGACTGAACACTGAAGCTTTCTTT.

This chain links TRBV6-1 with TRBJ1-5; D is possibly TRBD1 (5 bases). V was pared by 1 base and J by 4 bases, with 14 bases between. CDR3 length equals 16 residues. Per the germline V gene, CDR1 is MNHNS and CDR2 is SASEGT. CDR3 amino acids: CASSEGFYRRNQPQHF. The CDR3, as DNA: TGTGCCAGCAGTGAAGGGTTTTACAGGAGGAATCAGCCCCAGCATTTT.

This clone has only a few counts. The rearrangement joins TRBV6-5 to TRBJ1-2; 7 nucleotides agree with TRBD1. V trimming: 6 bases; J trimming: 8 bases; junction bases outside the gene matches: 9. This CDR3 has 13 amino acids. The germline V gene has CDR1 MNHEY and CDR2 SVGAGI. Here the CDR3 reads CASSSTGSGGYTF. CDR3 DNA sequence: TGTGCCAGCAGCTCGACAGGGTCAGGCGGCTACACCTTC.

The V call is TRBV3-1 (or the pseudogene TRBV3-2), the J call TRBJ2-7; D is possibly TRBD1 (6 bases). CDR1 and CDR2 (germline): LGHDT, YNNKEL (reference sequence). CDR3 size: 14 residues. Between the trimmed V and J ends, which lost 2 bases and 6 bases, there was a span of 14 bases. Here the CDR3 DNA reads TGTGCCAGCAGCCAAAACACCCAGGGGTTCGAGCAGTACTTC. This encodes CASSQNTQGFEQYF.

The chain employs TRBV18 and TRBJ1-1, with no clear D. This CDR3 comprises 12 residues. Germline V lookup: CDR1 KGHSH, CDR2 LQKENI. Trimming cost V 3 bases and J 9 bases, with 11 bases left between them. CDR3 DNA: TGTGCCAGCTCACCGAATCAGTCTAAAGCTTTCTTT. As protein: CASSPNQSKAFF.

The gene calls are TRBV18 and TRBJ2-3; D might be TRBD1 (5 bases). Germline V gives CDR1 KGHSH, CDR2 LQKENI. The CDR3 is made up of 13 amino acids. V was cut by 1 base and J by 5 bases, with 7 bases left in between. The CDR3 DNA sequence: TGTGCCAGCTCACCACATCAGGGAGATACGCAGTATTTT. Its protein is CASSPHQGDTQYF.

The chain combines TRBV10-3 with TRBJ2-7, with D unresolved. The CDR3 has 13 residues. The V gene's germline CDR1 is ENHRY and CDR2 SYGVKD. Trimming shortened V by 0 bases and J by 2 bases, and 5 bases separated the two germline ends. CDR3 residues: CAISESSTYEQYF. CDR3 DNA: TGTGCCATCAGTGAGTCATCTACCTACGAGCAGTACTTC.

This rearrangement joins TRBV11-3 to TRBJ2-1, with 12 bases matching TRBD2. Germline loops: CDR1 SGHNT, CDR2 YENEEA. V trimming: 5 bases; J trimming: 5 bases; junction bases outside the gene matches: 4. This CDR3 region has 15 residues. This CDR3 reads CASSPSGGANNEQFF. In nucleotides, the CDR3 is TGTGCCAGCAGCCCTAGCGGGGGGGCGAACAATGAGCAGTTCTTC.

V usage is TRBV5-4 and J usage is TRBJ2-5; 9 nucleotides align to TRBD2. With V trimmed by 5 bases and J by 2 bases, 16 bases remained unmatched. CDR1 SGHNT and CDR2 YYREEE come from the germline V gene (reference sequence). The CDR3 length is 18 residues. CDR3 region: CASSTGASGAKPQETQYF. In DNA form, the CDR3 reads TGTGCCAGCAGTACCGGGGCTAGCGGGGCAAAACCTCAAGAGACCCAGTACTTC. Together with reference TRBV5-4 and TRBJ2-5, the CDR3 gives the full variable domain: ETGVTQSPTHLIKTRGQQVTLRCSSQSGHNTVSWYQQALGQGPQFIFQYYREEENGRGNFPPRFSGLQFPNYSSELNVNALELDDSALYLCASSTGASGAKPQETQYFGPGTRLLVL.

This clone was recorded a few times. The gene calls are TRBV4-1 and TRBJ1-2, with D uncertain. The ends were cut back, 0 bases at V and 7 bases at J, with 12 bases in the middle. Looked up from germline, CDR1 is MGHRA and CDR2 is YSYEKL. CDR3 size: 14 residues. The CDR3 spells CASSQDAGSGGYTF. DNA for the CDR3: TGCGCCAGCAGCCAAGATGCAGGCTCCGGTGGCTACACCTTC.

The gene calls are TRBV4-2 and TRBJ2-6; 8 positions agree with TRBD1. CDR3 length: 18 amino acids. CDR1 and CDR2 from the germline V gene are LGHNA and YNFKEQ. J was trimmed by 4 bases and V by 0 bases; bases with no gene match: 8. This chain's CDR3 is CASSQESSGGGGANVLTF. CDR3 in DNA: TGTGCCAGCAGCCAAGAATCGTCAGGGGGCGGAGGGGCCAACGTCCTGACTTTC.

The rearrangement links TRBV19 to TRBJ1-2; D not resolved. V lost 8 bases to trimming and J lost 6 bases, with 10 bases between them. CDR1 LNHDA and CDR2 SQIVND come from the germline V gene (reference sequence). The CDR3 sequence is 11 residues long. CDR3 protein: CASGPRNGYTF. The CDR3 region has the DNA TGTGCCAGTGGGCCGCGGAATGGCTACACCTTC.

J is TRBJ2-5 and V is TRBV7-9, with D possibly called TRBD1 or TRBD2 (7 bases each). Looked up from germline, CDR1 is SEHNR and CDR2 is FQNEAQ (reference sequence). Trimming took 5 bases from V and 1 from J, leaving 14 bases between them. This CDR3 is 15 amino acids long. DNA of the CDR3: TGTGCCAGCAGCCCCAGGGGGGGCTTCCAAGAGACCCAGTACTTC. Translation gives CASSPRGGFQETQYF.

This clone showed up just a few times. The rearrangement uses TRBV20-1 and TRBJ1-1, with D hard to call. Per germline, CDR1 DFQATT and CDR2 SNEGSKA (reference sequence). The CDR3 is 11 amino acids. Between the trimmed V and J ends, which lost 0 bases and 7 bases, there was a span of 6 bases. DNA of the CDR3: TGCAGTGCTAGAGACAGGAGTGAAGCTTTCTTT. Encoded protein: CSARDRSEAFF.

In this sample, this clone turned up once. The chain recombines TRBV7-9 with TRBJ2-5, with D possibly TRBD2 on 5 matching bases. The CDR3 covers 15 residues. With 2 bases removed from V and 5 bases from J, the gap between germline ends came to 15 bases. CDR1 is SEHNR and CDR2 is FQNEAQ in the germline V gene (reference sequence). The CDR3 loop is CASSLKQGGLETQYF. CDR3 coding DNA: TGTGCCAGCAGCTTAAAGCAAGGCGGACTGGAGACCCAGTACTTC.